This T cell receptor delta chain was retrieved from a study of human gamma delta and Vdelta1 T cells. TCRdb fed the PCR reads into CATT to redo clone calling. The table shows roughly 13,000 delta-chain clones, with approximately 51% occurring only once. V lost 0 bases, J lost 1 base, and 36 bases lay in between. Germline CDR1 is TSWWSYY and CDR2 is QGS. The CDR3 totals 24 residues. On this clone: Its antigen is as yet unknown.

This sequence originates from a human donor in good health. Sequencing input: Vdelta1 gamma-delta T cells from blood grown in culture (DOT cells). The chain carries TRDV1 and TRDJ1; D remains ambiguous. The chain's CDR3 is CALGELAPPPGWELRARGTDKLIF. CDR3 DNA: TGTGCTCTTGGGGAACTAGCTCCCCCGCCGGGTTGGGAACTTCGGGCGCGTGGCACCGATAAACTCATCTTT.